The following is a TCR beta chain sequence with its context. Treatment described: oral pan-JAK inhibitor, 5-10 mg twice daily. This record belongs to a study of CD8+ T cells in alopecia areata. Turning to the study itself: Treated patients were given 5 to 10 mg oral tofacitinib twice daily.

The CDR3 extends over 12 amino acids. Looked up from germline, CDR1 is ENHRY and CDR2 is SYGVKD. Trimming removed 4 bases from V and 4 bases from J, with 7 bases in between. RNA extraction and reverse transcription yielded cDNA as sequencing template. Measured with immunoSEQ multiplex PCR; TCRdb has only the in-frame clones, and not every one. Among about 190,000 clones, more than 55% were seen once, and the ten largest hold roughly 0.67%. The chain carries TRBV10-3 and TRBJ1-2; D unresolved. The specimen was CD4+ T cells sorted from blood, collected at week 4, from a patient treated with tofacitinib. This receptor was obtained from a human donor with alopecia areata. The CDR3 here is CAISATVYGYTF. DNA of the CDR3: TGTGCCATCAGTGCGACGGTCTATGGCTACACCTTC.